This T cell receptor (beta chain) emerged from a study of T-cell memory formation after mild COVID-19. The V and J ends lost 4 bases and 4 bases respectively, with 12 bases between them. In germline, CDR1 is KGHDR, CDR2 SFDVKD. The CDR3 loop spans 14 amino acids. Comments on this clonotype: The target antigen is unknown.

Study-wide results and limits: Pre-infection memory held some responding clones, suggesting pre-existing cross-reactive T cells responded. Among contracting clones, CD4+ were mainly CM/EM and CD8+ enriched in EMRA.

TCRdb processed the 5' RACE reads anew with MiXCR; each CDR3 protein has one entry. The sample has just over 400,000 distinct CDR3 sequences; more than 20% are singletons. The V gene is TRBV24-1, the J gene TRBJ1-2; perhaps TRBD1 as D (5 bases). The source of this sequence is an adult woman who had mild COVID-19 (a few samples of this study predate the infection). Cell type and time point are not known. Sequenced sample: PBMCs or a T cell subset sorted from them (not recorded which). Written as DNA, the CDR3 is TGTGCCACCAGTGACCCCGACAGATCCTATGGCTACACCTTC. This encodes CATSDPDRSYGYTF.